The clone carrying this TCR beta chain showed up just a few times. Its antigen remains unknown. Trimming cost V 0 bases and J 3 bases; bases outside gene matches: 13. The length of the CDR3 is 18 residues. The germline V gene has CDR1 SGDLS and CDR2 YYNGEE. The data were obtained in a study of molecular identifiers for immune sequencing clone quantification. Study findings and constraints: One million naive cells reportedly did not prevent detection of spiked Jurkat TCR RNA from one cell. Naive cells had under 1% of molecules in clones above 20 RNA copies, effectors over 99%.

Bulk TCR libraries used previously described methods and listed TCR primers. TCRdb re-analysed the PCR reads in MiXCR, keeping a single row per CDR3 protein. Altogether 490,000 or so distinct CDR3 sequences are present, 20% to 25% being singletons, with the ten largest covering around 0.84%. The authors sorted naive CD8 T cells as CD8+CD4-CCR7+CD45RA+. Sequencing was carried out using naive CD8+ T cells from blood, with Jurkat cell RNA spiked in. Subset defined: FACS-sorted CD8+CD4-CCR7+CD45RA+ naive T cells. This clonotype originated in a human donor in good health. Some libraries in this study had Jurkat cell RNA spiked in. The rearrangement uses TRBV9 and TRBJ1-1, with 8 bases aligning to TRBD1. The CDR3 coding sequence is TGTGCCAGCAGCGTAGGGGCAGGGGGCGTAATCAAGGACACTGAAGCTTTCTTT. Translating it yields CASSVGAGGVIKDTEAFF.